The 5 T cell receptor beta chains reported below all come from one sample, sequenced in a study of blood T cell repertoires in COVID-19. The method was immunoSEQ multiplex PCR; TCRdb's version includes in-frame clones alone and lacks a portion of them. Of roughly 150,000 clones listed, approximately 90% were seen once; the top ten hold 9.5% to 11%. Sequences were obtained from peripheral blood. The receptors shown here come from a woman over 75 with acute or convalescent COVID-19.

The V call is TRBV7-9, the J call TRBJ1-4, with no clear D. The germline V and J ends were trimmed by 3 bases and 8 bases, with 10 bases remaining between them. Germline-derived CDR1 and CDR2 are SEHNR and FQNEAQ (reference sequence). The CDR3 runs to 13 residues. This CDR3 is CASSFLGGEKLFF. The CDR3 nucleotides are TGTGCCAGCAGCTTTCTCGGAGGGGAAAAACTGTTTTTT.

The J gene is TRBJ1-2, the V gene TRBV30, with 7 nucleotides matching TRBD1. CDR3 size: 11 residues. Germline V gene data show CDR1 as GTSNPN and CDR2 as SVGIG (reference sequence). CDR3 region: CGFRQGDGYTF. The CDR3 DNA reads TGTGGCTTCCGACAGGGAGATGGCTACACCTTC.

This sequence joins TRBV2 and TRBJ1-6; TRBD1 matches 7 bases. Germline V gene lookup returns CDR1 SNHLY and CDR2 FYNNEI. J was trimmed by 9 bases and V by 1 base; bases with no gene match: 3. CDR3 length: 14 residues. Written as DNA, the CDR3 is TGTGCCAGCAGTGAAGACAGGGGCGGTTCACCCCTCCACTTT. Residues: CASSEDRGGSPLHF. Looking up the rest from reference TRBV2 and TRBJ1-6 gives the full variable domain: EPEVTQTPSHQVTQMGQEVILRCVPISNHLYFYWYRQILGQKVEFLVSFYNNEISEKSEIFDDQFSVERPDGSNFTLKIRSTKLEDSAMYFCASSEDRGGSPLHFGNGTRLTVT.

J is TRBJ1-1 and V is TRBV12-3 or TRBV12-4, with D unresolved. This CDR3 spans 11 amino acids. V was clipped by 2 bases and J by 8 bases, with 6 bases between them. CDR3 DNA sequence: TGTGCCAGCAGTTTAACGGAGGAAGCTTTCTTT. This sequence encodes CASSLTEEAFF.

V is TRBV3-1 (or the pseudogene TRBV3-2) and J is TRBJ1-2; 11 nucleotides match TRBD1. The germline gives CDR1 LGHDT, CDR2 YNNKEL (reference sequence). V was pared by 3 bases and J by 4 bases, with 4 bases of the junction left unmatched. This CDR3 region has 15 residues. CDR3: CASSQDRGRVYGYTF. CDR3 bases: TGTGCCAGCAGCCAGGACAGGGGGCGCGTCTATGGCTACACCTTC.